This T cell receptor beta chain was documented in a study of cytomegalovirus exposure and HLA in healthy donors. CDR3 size: 16 residues. Germline trimming cut 3 bases from V and 0 bases from J; bases unmatched to any gene: 7. Per the germline V gene, CDR1 is MDHEN and CDR2 is SYDVKM. On this clone: The antigen is not known.

Primers included in the PCR were 60 Vbeta and 13 Jbeta primers. The protocol was immunoSEQ multiplex PCR, while the TCRdb copy is restricted to in-frame clones and leaves out a portion. This sample has more than 95,000 clones; around four fifths occur once, and the top ten carry approximately 1.5%. Study results and caveats: Excluded were some V segments that proved indistinguishable, including TRBV6-2 and TRBV6-3.

Material for sequencing was PBMCs. The source is a woman aged 40 to 49 in good health and CMV-seronegative. The J gene is TRBJ1-1, the V gene TRBV28; 7 bases map to TRBD1. CDR3 bases: TGTGCCAGCAGTTTTAGAGGGGGCCACATGAACACTGAAGCTTTCTTT. Translated: CASSFRGGHMNTEAFF.